This T cell receptor beta chain appears in the sequencing data of a study of CD8+ T cells in alopecia areata. Study-wide results and limits: Lesional scalp displayed greater clonality than normal scalp, most notably in alopecia totalis/universalis. The presence of one nonresponder keeps the tie between baseline CD8+ expansion and response uncertain.

The treatment is: oral pan-JAK inhibitor, 5-10 mg twice daily. With respect to this clone: Its antigen is not known. A junction boundary mismatches the germline segment, possibly from a read error.

The CDR3 length is 13 residues. Germline-derived CDR1 and CDR2 are SGHDN and FVKESK. Extracted from the samples, RNA was reverse transcribed into cDNA to serve as the sequencing template. Clones were sequenced by immunoSEQ multiplex PCR, and TCRdb holds only the in-frame ones, with some missing. The sample includes 250,000 to 300,000 clones, about three fifths of them seen just once. This sequence originates from a human donor with alopecia areata. The sequenced sample was CD4+ T cells sorted from blood, obtained at week 24, from a patient treated with tofacitinib. The chain has TRBV14 and TRBJ1-2; D uncertain. CDR3 in DNA: TGTGCCAGCAGCCAAGGTCAAGACTACGGCTACACCTTC. Translated: CASSQGQDYGYTF.